A single sample is the source of the 16 T cell receptor beta chains below, sequenced in a study of metastatic and nonmetastatic thyroid tumors. Patients had received no treatment of any kind before thyroid surgery. TCRdb re-analyzed the PCR reads using MiXCR. The table records 15,000 or so clones, roughly 13% of them present only once. Sequenced input: blood. All receptors derive from a female donor with papillary thyroid cancer or a benign thyroid nodule (not recorded which). Some clones in this sample may be carry-over from other donors' samples.

This clone appeared many times. As DNA, the CDR3 is TGTGCCAGCAGCAGCAACGACAGAATAACAGATACGCAGTATTTT. It codes for CASSSNDRITDTQYF. The chain recombines TRBV7-8 with TRBJ2-3; D possibly corresponds to TRBD1 (5 bases). Trimming took off 5 bases at V and 3 bases at J, with 15 bases between the two ends. Per germline, CDR1 SGHVS and CDR2 FQNEAQ. The CDR3 totals 15 residues.

This clone was seen at least ten times. The V call is TRBV20-1, the J call TRBJ1-4, with D unresolved. The germline V gene encodes CDR1 DFQATT and CDR2 SNEGSKA (reference sequence). Deletions cut 6 bases from V and 7 bases from J, with 15 bases between. The CDR3 is 13 amino acids. CDR3 coding DNA: TGCAGTGCCGCTCGGCGGGCGTTTGAAAAACTGTTTTTT. It yields the protein CSAARRAFEKLFF.

This clone was counted at least ten times. The chain carries TRBV4-1 and TRBJ2-7, with TRBD1 matching over 7 bases. V gave up 3 bases and J gave up 3 bases; unmatched junction bases: 11. The CDR3 consists of 16 residues. Germline V gene data show CDR1 as MGHRA and CDR2 as YSYEKL. The CDR3 spells CASSHTPLTGSYEQYF. The CDR3 DNA reads TGCGCCAGCAGCCATACGCCGTTGACAGGGAGCTACGAGCAGTACTTC.

The V call is TRBV7-3, the J call TRBJ2-7; 9 bases agree with TRBD2. The germline V gene has CDR1 SGHTA and CDR2 FQGTGA. Unmatched junction bases numbered 0, after V lost 0 bases and J lost 0 bases. The CDR3 runs to 15 residues. The CDR3 coding sequence is TGTGCCAGCAGCTTAACTAGCGGGAGCTCCTACGAGCAGTACTTC. Amino acids: CASSLTSGSSYEQYF. Using reference TRBV7-3 and TRBJ2-7 for the parts outside the CDR3, the full variable domain is GAGVSQTPSNKVTEKGKYVELRCDPISGHTALYWYRQSLGQGPEFLIYFQGTGAADDSGLPNDRFFAVRPEGSVSTLKIQRTERGDSAVYLCASSLTSGSSYEQYFGPGTRLTVT.

This clone was seen at least ten times. CDR3 nucleotide sequence: TGTGCCAGCAGCTTACTGTACGGCAGTCCCAATGAGCAGTTCTTC. Protein product: CASSLLYGSPNEQFF. The chain links TRBV7-6 to TRBJ2-1; unclear D gene. Germline V gives CDR1 SGHVS, CDR2 FNYEAQ. With 2 bases removed from V and 6 bases from J, the gap between germline ends came to 14 bases. This CDR3 region has 15 residues.

This clone was seen a few times. Relative to the germline gene, one junction end is altered; a read error may explain this. The same CDR3 also results from other DNA sequences found in this sample. The chain links TRBV6-1 to TRBJ2-7, with D possibly being TRBD1 (6 bases). Per the germline V gene, CDR1 is MNHNS and CDR2 is SASEGT. The CDR3 is 14 residues long. The CDR3 nucleotides read TGTGCCAGCAGAAAAGGGGGTGGGGCCTACGAGCAATACTTC. It yields the protein CASRKGGGAYEQYF.

By frequency in the sample, this clone is medium-sized. The CDR3 DNA sequence: TGTGCCAGCAGTTCCAGGGGAAGCTCCTATAATTCACCCCTCCACTTT. This codes for CASSSRGSSYNSPLHF. V is TRBV6-1 and J is TRBJ1-6, with a possible D match to TRBD1 (6 bases). Trimming pared 5 bases from V and 0 bases from J, leaving 11 bases between. The CDR3 is made up of 16 amino acids. Per germline, CDR1 MNHNS and CDR2 SASEGT.

This clone was recorded many times. The chain employs TRBV20-1 and TRBJ2-2; maybe TRBD2 (5 bases). Trimming removed 3 bases from V and 0 bases from J, with 8 bases in between. CDR3 length: 14 amino acids. CDR1 and CDR2 (germline): DFQATT, SNEGSKA (reference sequence). CDR3 amino acids: CSARPGTNTGELFF. Here the CDR3 DNA reads TGCAGTGCTAGGCCGGGAACGAACACCGGGGAGCTGTTTTTT.

This clone was found many times. This chain uses TRBV18 with TRBJ2-7; TRBD2 might be the D (5 bases). Germline CDR1 is KGHSH and CDR2 is LQKENI. CDR3 length: 15 amino acids. With 3 bases removed from V and 3 bases from J, the gap between germline ends came to 15 bases. The CDR3 coding sequence is TGTGCCAGCTCACCCCGAGGGTCCCCAATCTACGAGCAGTACTTC. Protein product: CASSPRGSPIYEQYF.

This clone was seen repeatedly, ten times or more. The chain's CDR3 is CASSLRWGQVSTEAFF. CDR3 nucleotides: TGTGCCAGCAGCTTAAGGTGGGGTCAGGTTAGCACTGAAGCTTTCTTT. The chain employs TRBV7-2 and TRBJ1-1; D is unresolved. V was shortened by 2 bases and J by 4 bases, with 17 bases between the two germline ends. The CDR3 covers 16 residues. The germline V gene encodes CDR1 SGHTA and CDR2 FQGNSA.

This clone was picked up many times. This chain connects TRBV7-9 to TRBJ1-1; D gene unclear. CDR1 is SEHNR and CDR2 is FQNEAQ in the germline V gene (reference sequence). V lost 4 bases to trimming and J lost 11 bases, with 11 bases between them. The CDR3 covers 11 residues. CDR3 coding DNA: TGTGCCAGCAGCTGGGGAGATTCTGCTTTCTTT. Translating gives CASSWGDSAFF. Complete variable domain (other parts from reference TRBV7-9 and TRBJ1-1): DTGVSQNPRHKITKRGQNVTFRCDPISEHNRLYWYRQTLGQGPEFLTYFQNEAQLEKSRLLSDRFSAERPKGSFSTLEIQRTEQGDSAMYLCASSWGDSAFFGQGTRLTVV.

At least ten counts were recorded for this clone. The chain has TRBV9 and TRBJ1-1; 8 positions agree with TRBD1. With V trimmed by 2 bases and J by 4 bases, 4 bases remained unmatched. The germline V gene has CDR1 SGDLS and CDR2 YYNGEE. The CDR3 extends over 14 amino acids. The CDR3 sequence: CASSVQGASTEAFF. CDR3 coding DNA: TGTGCCAGCAGCGTCCAGGGGGCTAGCACTGAAGCTTTCTTT.

This clone was picked up a small number of times. The J gene is TRBJ1-5, the V gene TRBV12-3 or TRBV12-4; a possible D gene is TRBD1 (6 bases). Trimming pared 4 bases from V and 9 bases from J, leaving 13 bases between. The CDR3 is made up of 13 amino acids. This chain's CDR3 is CASSSSGELPQHF. The CDR3 nucleotides are TGTGCCAGCAGTTCGTCAGGGGAACTGCCCCAGCATTTT.

This clone occurred many times. The V and J genes are TRBV18 and TRBJ2-3, with 9 bases that match TRBD2. Germline CDR1 is KGHSH and CDR2 is LQKENI. With 2 bases clipped from V and 4 bases from J, the junction kept 4 bases outside the gene matches. The CDR3 spans 15 residues. CDR3 sequence reads: CASSPASGVSDTQYF. CDR3 coding DNA: TGTGCCAGCTCACCAGCTAGCGGGGTATCAGATACGCAGTATTTT. The full variable domain, with the rest looked up from reference TRBV18 and TRBJ2-3, is NAGVMQNPRHLVRRRGQEARLRCSPMKGHSHVYWYRQLPEEGLKFMVYLQKENIIDESGMPKERFSAEFPKEGPSILRIQQVVRGDSAAYFCASSPASGVSDTQYFGPGTRLTVL.

This clone occurred many times. The gene calls are TRBV20-1 and TRBJ2-3, with TRBD2 matching over 12 bases. Germline CDR1 and CDR2: DFQATT and SNEGSKA (reference sequence). V trimming: 3 bases; J trimming: 5 bases; junction bases outside the gene matches: 3. The CDR3 spans 14 residues. The CDR3 DNA reads TGCAGTGCTAGCCTGGGACTAGCGGGAGATACGCAGTATTTT. It codes for CSASLGLAGDTQYF.

This clone was observed many times. This sequence joins TRBV20-1 and TRBJ2-3, with a weak D call TRBD1 (7 bases). The CDR3 is 16 amino acids. CDR1 DFQATT and CDR2 SNEGSKA come from the germline V gene (reference sequence). Trimming pared 2 bases from V and 2 bases from J, leaving 17 bases between. In DNA form, the CDR3 reads TGCAGTGCTAGACTGTTTGGCAGGGGGGTCACAGATACGCAGTATTTT. Its protein product is CSARLFGRGVTDTQYF.